Listed below are T cell receptor beta chains from one sample, sequenced in a study of technical replicates of blood from a few donors. Produced via immunoSEQ multiplex PCR; TCRdb's table is partial and in-frame only. The profile shows 85,000 to 100,000 clones, 80% to 95% of them singletons. The source material was T cells isolated from PBMCs. The receptors derive from a human donor in good health. Both conserved end residues are part of each CDR3.

J gene | V gene | CDR3 protein
TRBJ1-4 | TRBV28 | CASSLITGNGEKLFF
TRBJ2-2 | TRBV18 | CASSPQQGTNTGELFF
TRBJ2-3 | TRBV29-1 | CSVVRDRGRTDTQYF
TRBJ1-2 | TRBV11-2 | CASSLPRGDYYGYTF
TRBJ1-1 | TRBV5-1 | CASSLLEGENTEAFF
TRBJ1-2 | TRBV20-1 | CSAPGYYGYTF
TRBJ1-2 | TRBV30 | CAWRVRRGYYGYTF
TRBJ1-5 | TRBV28 | CASSLLRGDHSNQPQHF
TRBJ2-6 | TRBV9 | CASSVADSGRLFRGANVLTF
TRBJ2-1 | TRBV30 | CAWSFLAGGPGNEQFF
TRBJ2-7 | TRBV27 | CASSEGTGGNEQYF
TRBJ2-1 | TRBV7-3 | CASSSGGADEQFF
TRBJ2-7 | TRBV25-1 | CASSDYGGEQYF
TRBJ2-2 | TRBV9 | CASSEVTSPTGELFF
TRBJ2-7 | TRBV21-1 | CAPLRVLAYEQYF
TRBJ2-3 | TRBV10-1 | CASREDCPRTDTQYF
TRBJ2-2 | TRBV5-6 | CASSLAGLAANTGELFF
TRBJ2-7 | TRBV7-2 | CASSLGGQAGNYEQYF
TRBJ2-7 | TRBV5-6 | CASSTTGAVYEQYF
TRBJ2-7 | TRBV9 | CASSVGRGTSYEQYF
TRBJ1-5 | TRBV5-6 | CASSLGTFGNQPQHF
TRBJ2-7 | TRBV27 | CASSLRVPTSGRNYEQYF
TRBJ2-7 | TRBV15 | CATSRGQGNFHEQYF
TRBJ1-2 | TRBV14 | CASSQERGQVANYGYTF
TRBJ2-1 | TRBV2 | CASSGRLVVSYNEQFF
TRBJ2-7 | TRBV9 | CASSVATGVTYEQYF